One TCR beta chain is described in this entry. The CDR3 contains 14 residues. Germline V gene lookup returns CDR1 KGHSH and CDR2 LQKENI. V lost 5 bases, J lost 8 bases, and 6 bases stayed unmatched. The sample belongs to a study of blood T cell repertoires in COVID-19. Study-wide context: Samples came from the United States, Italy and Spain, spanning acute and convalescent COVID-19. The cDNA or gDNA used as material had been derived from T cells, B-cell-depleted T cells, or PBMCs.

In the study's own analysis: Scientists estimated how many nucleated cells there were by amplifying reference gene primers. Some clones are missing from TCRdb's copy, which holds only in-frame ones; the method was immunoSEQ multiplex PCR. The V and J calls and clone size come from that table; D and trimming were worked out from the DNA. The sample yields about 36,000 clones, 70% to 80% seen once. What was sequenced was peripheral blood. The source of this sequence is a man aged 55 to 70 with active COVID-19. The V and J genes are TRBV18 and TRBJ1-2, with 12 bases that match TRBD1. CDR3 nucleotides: TGTGCCAGCTCATCCGGGACAGGGGGCTGGGGCTACACCTTC. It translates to CASSSGTGGWGYTF.